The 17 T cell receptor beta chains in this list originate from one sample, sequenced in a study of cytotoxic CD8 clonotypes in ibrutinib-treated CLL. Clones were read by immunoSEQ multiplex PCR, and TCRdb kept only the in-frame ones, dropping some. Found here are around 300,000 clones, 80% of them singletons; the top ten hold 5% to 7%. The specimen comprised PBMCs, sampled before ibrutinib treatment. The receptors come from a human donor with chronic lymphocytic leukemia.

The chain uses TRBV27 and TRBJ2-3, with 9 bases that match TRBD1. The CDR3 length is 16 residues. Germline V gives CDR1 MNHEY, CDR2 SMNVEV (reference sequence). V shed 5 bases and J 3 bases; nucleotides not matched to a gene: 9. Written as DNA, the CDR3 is TGTGCCAGCAGTCCCGGGACAGGGACAGGGACAGATACGCAGTATTTT. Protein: CASSPGTGTGTDTQYF.

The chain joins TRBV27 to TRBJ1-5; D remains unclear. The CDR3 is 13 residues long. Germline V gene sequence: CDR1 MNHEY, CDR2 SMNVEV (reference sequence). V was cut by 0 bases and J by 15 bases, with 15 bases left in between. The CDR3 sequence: CASSLSGQSHLHF. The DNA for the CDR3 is TGTGCCAGCAGTTTATCGGGCCAGTCCCATTTGCATTTT.

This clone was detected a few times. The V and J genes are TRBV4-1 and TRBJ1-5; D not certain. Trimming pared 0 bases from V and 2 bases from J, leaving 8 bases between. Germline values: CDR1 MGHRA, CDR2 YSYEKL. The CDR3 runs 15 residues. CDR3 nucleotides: TGCGCCAGCAGCCAAGAAGGGATGGGCAATCAGCCCCAGCATTTT. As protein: CASSQEGMGNQPQHF.

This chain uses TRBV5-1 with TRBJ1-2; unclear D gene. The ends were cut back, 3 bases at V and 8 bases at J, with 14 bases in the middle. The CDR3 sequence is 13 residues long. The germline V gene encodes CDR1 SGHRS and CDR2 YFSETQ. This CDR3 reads CASSSPGVGGYTF. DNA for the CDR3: TGCGCCAGCAGCTCCCCCGGGGTAGGAGGCTACACCTTC.

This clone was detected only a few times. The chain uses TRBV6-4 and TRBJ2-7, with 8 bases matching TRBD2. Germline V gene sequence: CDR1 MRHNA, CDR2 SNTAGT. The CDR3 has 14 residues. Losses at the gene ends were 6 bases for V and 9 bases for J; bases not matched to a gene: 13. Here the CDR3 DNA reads TGTGCCAGCAGCAGCAGTGGGACTAGTTTGGTGCAGTACTTC. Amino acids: CASSSSGTSLVQYF.

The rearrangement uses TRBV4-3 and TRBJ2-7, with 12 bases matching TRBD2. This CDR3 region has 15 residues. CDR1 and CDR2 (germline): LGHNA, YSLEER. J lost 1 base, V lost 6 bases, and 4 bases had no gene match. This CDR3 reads CASRGGTSGSYEQYF. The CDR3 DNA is TGCGCCAGCAGGGGGGGGACTAGCGGGTCCTACGAGCAGTACTTC.

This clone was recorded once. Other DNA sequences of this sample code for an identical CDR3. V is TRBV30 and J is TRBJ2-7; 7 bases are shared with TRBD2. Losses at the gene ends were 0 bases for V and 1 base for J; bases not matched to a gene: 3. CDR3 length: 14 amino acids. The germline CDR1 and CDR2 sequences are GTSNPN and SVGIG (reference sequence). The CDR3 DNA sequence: TGTGCCTGGAGTGTGGGCGGGAGTTCCTACGAGCAGTACTTC. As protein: CAWSVGGSSYEQYF. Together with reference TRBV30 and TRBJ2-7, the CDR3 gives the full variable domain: SQTIHQWPATLVQPVGSPLSLECTVEGTSNPNLYWYRQAAGRGLQLLFYSVGIGQISSEVPQNLSASRPQDRQFILSSKKLLLSDSGFYLCAWSVGGSSYEQYFGPGTRLTVT.

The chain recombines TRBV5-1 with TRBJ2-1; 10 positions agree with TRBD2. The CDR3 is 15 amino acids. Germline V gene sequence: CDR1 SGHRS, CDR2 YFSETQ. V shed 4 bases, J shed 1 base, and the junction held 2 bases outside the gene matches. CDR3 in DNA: TGCGCCAGCAGCCCGGGACTAGCGTCCTACAATGAGCAGTTCTTC. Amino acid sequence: CASSPGLASYNEQFF.

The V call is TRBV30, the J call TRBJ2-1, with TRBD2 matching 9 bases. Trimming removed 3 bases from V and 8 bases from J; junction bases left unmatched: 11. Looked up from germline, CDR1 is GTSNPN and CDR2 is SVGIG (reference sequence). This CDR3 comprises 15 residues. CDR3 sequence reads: CAWSDSGSTFYEQFF. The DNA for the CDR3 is TGTGCCTGGAGCGATAGCGGGAGCACCTTCTATGAGCAGTTCTTC. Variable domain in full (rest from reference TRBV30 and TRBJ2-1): SQTIHQWPATLVQPVGSPLSLECTVEGTSNPNLYWYRQAAGRGLQLLFYSVGIGQISSEVPQNLSASRPQDRQFILSSKKLLLSDSGFYLCAWSDSGSTFYEQFFGPGTRLTVL.

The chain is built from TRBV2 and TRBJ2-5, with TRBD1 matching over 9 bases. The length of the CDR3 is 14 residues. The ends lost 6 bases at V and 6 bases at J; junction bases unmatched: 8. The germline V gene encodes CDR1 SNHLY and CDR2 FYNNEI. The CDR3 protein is CASSATGGAKTQYF. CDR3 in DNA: TGTGCCAGCAGCGCCACAGGGGGCGCGAAGACCCAGTACTTC.

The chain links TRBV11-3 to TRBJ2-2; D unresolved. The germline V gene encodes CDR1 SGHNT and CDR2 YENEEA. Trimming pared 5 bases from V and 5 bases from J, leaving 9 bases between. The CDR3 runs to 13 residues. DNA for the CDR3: TGTGCCAGCAGCCCCTGGCAGACCGGGGAGCTGTTTTTT. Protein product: CASSPWQTGELFF.

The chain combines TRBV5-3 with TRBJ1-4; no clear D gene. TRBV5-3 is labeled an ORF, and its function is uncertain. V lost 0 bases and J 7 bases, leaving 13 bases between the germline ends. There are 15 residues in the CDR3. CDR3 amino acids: CARSLALSWGEKLFF. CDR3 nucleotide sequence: TGTGCCAGAAGCTTGGCCTTGTCCTGGGGTGAAAAACTGTTTTTT.

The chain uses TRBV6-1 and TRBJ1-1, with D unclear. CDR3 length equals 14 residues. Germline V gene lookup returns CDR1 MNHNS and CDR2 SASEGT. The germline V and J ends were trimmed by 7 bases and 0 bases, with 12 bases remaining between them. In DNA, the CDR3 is TGTGCCAGCATGTCAATCTATATGAACACTGAAGCTTTCTTT. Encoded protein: CASMSIYMNTEAFF.

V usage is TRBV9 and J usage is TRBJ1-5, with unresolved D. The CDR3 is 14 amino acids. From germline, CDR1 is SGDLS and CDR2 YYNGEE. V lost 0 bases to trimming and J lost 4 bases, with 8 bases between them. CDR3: CASSVGSLNQPQHF. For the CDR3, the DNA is TGTGCCAGCAGCGTAGGCTCGTTAAATCAGCCCCAGCATTTT.

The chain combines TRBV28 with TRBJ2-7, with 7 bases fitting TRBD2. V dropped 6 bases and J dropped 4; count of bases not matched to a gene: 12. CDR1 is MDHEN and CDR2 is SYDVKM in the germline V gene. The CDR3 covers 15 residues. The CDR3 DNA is TGTGCCAGCAGCCCGGCTGAGACTAGCTTATACGAGCAGTACTTC. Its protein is CASSPAETSLYEQYF.

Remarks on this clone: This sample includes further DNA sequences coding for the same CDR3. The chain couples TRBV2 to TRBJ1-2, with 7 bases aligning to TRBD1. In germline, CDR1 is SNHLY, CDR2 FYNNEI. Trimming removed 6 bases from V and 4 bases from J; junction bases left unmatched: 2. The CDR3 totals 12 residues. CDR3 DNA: TGTGCCAGCAGGGGGACAGCCTATGGCTACACCTTC. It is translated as CASRGTAYGYTF.

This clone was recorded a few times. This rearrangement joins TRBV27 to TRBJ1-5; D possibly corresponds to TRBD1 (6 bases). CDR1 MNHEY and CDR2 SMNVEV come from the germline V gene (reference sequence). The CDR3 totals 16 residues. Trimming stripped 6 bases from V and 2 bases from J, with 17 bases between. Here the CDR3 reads CASSAIGTLGNQPQHF. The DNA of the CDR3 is TGTGCCAGCAGCGCCATCGGGACATTGGGCAATCAGCCCCAGCATTTT.